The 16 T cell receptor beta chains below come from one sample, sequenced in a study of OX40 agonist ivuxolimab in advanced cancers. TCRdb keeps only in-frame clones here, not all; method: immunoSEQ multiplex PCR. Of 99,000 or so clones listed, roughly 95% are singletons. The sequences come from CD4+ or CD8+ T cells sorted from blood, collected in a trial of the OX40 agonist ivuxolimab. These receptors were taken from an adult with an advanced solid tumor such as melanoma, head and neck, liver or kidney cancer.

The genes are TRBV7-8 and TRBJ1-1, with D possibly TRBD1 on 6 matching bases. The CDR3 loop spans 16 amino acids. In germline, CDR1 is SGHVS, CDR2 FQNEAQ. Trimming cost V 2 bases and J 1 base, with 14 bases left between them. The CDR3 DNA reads TGTGCCAGCAGCTTATACAGGGCCGGTGGGAACACTGAAGCTTTCTTT. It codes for CASSLYRAGGNTEAFF.

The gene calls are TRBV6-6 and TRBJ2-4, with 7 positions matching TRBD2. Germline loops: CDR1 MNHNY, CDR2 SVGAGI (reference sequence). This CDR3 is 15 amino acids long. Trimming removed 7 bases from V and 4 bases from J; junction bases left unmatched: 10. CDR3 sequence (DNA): TGTGCCAGCACTCAAACGGGGGGACCTAAAAACATTCAGTACTTC. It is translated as CASTQTGGPKNIQYF.

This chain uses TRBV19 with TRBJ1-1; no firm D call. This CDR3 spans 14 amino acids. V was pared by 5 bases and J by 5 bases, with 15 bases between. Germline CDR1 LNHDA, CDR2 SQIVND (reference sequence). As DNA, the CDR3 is TGTGCCAGTAGTTCGTCAATAGGTGTTACTGAAGCTTTCTTT. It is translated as CASSSSIGVTEAFF.

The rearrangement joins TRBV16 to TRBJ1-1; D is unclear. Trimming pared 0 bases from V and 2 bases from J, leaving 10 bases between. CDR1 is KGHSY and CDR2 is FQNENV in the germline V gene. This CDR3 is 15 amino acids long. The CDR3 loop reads CASSQSANLNTEAFF. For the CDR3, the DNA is TGTGCCAGCAGCCAATCGGCGAATCTTAACACTGAAGCTTTCTTT.

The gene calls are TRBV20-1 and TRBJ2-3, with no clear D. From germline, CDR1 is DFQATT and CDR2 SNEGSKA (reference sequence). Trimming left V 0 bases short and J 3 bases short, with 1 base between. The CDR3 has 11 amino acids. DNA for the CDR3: TGCAGTGCTAGAGAGACAGATACGCAGTATTTT. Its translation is CSARETDTQYF.

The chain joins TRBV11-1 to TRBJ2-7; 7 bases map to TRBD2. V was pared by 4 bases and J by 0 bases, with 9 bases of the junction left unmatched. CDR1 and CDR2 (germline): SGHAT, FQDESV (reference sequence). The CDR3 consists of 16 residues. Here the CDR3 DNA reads TGTGCCAGCAGCTACAGAGCGGGGACCTACTCCTACGAGCAGTACTTC. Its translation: CASSYRAGTYSYEQYF. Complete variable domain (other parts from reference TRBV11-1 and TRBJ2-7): EAEVAQSPRYKITEKSQAVAFWCDPISGHATLYWYRQILGQGPELLVQFQDESVVDDSQLPKDRFSAERLKGVDSTLKIQPAELGDSAMYLCASSYRAGTYSYEQYFGPGTRLTVT.

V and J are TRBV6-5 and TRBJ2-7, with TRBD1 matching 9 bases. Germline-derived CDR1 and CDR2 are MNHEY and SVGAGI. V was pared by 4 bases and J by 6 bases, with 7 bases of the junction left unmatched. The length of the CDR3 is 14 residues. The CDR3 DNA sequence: TGTGCCAGCAGTTTCTCCGGGACAGGGTCCGAGCAGTACTTC. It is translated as CASSFSGTGSEQYF.

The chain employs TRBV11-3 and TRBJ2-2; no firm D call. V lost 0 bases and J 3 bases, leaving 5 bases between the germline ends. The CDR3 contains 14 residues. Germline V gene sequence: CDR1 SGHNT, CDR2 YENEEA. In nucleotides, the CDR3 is TGTGCCAGCAGCTTAGATCAGGACACCGGGGAGCTGTTTTTT. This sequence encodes CASSLDQDTGELFF.

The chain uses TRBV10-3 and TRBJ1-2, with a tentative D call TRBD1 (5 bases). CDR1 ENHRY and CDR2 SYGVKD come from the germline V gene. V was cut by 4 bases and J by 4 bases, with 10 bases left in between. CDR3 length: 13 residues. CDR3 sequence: CAISVDSSYGYTF. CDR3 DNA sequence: TGTGCCATCAGTGTTGACAGTAGCTATGGCTACACCTTC.

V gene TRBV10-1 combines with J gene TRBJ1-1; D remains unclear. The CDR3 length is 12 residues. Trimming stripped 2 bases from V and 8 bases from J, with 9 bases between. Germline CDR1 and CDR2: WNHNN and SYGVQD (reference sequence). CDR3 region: CASSERGMEAFF. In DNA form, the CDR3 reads TGCGCCAGCAGTGAGAGAGGGATGGAAGCTTTCTTT.

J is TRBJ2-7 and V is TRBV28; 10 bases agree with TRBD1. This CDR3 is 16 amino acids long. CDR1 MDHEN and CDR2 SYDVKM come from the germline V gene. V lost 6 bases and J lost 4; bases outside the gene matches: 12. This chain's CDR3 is CASRDSRQGALYEQYF. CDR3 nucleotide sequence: TGTGCCAGCAGAGATAGTAGACAGGGGGCATTATACGAGCAGTACTTC.

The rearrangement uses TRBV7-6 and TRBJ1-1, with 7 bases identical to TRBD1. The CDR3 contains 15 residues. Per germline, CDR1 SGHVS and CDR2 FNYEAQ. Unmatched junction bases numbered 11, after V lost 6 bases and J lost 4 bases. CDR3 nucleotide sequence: TGTGCCAGCAGGACAGGGCAGGGCTCGGGCACTGAAGCTTTCTTT. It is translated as CASRTGQGSGTEAFF. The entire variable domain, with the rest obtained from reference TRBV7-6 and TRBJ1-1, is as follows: GAGVSQSPRYKVTKRGQDVALRCDPISGHVSLYWYRQALGQGPEFLTYFNYEAQQDKSGLPNDRFSAERPEGSISTLTIQRTEQRDSAMYRCASRTGQGSGTEAFFGQGTRLTVV.

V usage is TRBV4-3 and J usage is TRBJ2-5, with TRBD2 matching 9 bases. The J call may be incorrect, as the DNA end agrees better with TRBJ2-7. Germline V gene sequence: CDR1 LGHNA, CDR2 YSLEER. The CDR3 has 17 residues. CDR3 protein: CASSQYHSGSYPYEQYF. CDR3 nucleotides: TGCGCCAGCAGCCAATACCATAGCGGGAGCTATCCCTACGAGCAGTACTTC.

This CDR3 is CAYSGRTVQPQHF. CDR3 sequence (DNA): TGTGCCTATAGTGGCAGAACAGTTCAGCCCCAGCATTTT. The chain couples TRBV28 to TRBJ1-5; no firm D call. Trimming took 11 bases from V and 6 from J, leaving 17 bases between them. The germline CDR1 and CDR2 sequences are MDHEN and SYDVKM. The CDR3 runs 13 residues.

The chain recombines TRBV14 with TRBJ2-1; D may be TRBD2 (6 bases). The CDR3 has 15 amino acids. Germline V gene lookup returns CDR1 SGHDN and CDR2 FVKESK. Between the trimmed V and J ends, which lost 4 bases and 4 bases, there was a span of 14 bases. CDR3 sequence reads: CASSPWTTQYNEQFF. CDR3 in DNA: TGTGCCAGCAGCCCTTGGACTACCCAGTACAATGAGCAGTTCTTC.

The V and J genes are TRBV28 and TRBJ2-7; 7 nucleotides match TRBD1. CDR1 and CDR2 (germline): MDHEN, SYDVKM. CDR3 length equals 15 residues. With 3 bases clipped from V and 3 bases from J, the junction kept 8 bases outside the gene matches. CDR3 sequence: CASSFFPGQNYEQYF. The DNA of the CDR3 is TGTGCCAGCAGTTTTTTTCCGGGACAGAACTACGAGCAGTACTTC.